Given below is one T cell receptor (beta chain) in context. Its specificity is not known. This sample was taken from a study of Ad26.COV2.S vaccination and SARS-CoV-2 variants. This CDR3 is 14 amino acids long. Between the trimmed V and J ends, which lost 5 bases and 6 bases, there was a span of 14 bases. The germline V gene encodes CDR1 SGHTS and CDR2 YDEGEE. Study results and caveats: There was reportedly substantial breadth in spike-specific CD8+ and CD4+ T cell responses after vaccination.

Assay: immunoSEQ multiplex PCR; the TCRdb copy retains only in-frame clones and omits some. This sample yields 350,000 to 400,000 clones, of which roughly nine tenths are seen a single time; 3% to 3.5% belongs to the top ten. This sample's treatment: over 15 received Ad26.COV2.S at low or high dose, single or two shots; 5 received placebo; per-sample allocation not given. Day 63 following the first vaccine or placebo injection was when the samples were taken. The clonotype was recovered from a person between 18 and 59 years old who received the Ad26.COV2.S COVID-19 vaccine or a placebo. The genes are TRBV5-8 and TRBJ2-2, with D perhaps matching TRBD1 or TRBD2 (7 bases each). The sample consisted of peripheral blood, taken in a trial of Ad26.COV2.S vaccine versus placebo. DNA of the CDR3: TGTGCCAGCAGGAAGACAGGGAGGGCCGGGGAGCTGTTTTTT. Translation gives CASRKTGRAGELFF.